Shown below are 10 T cell receptor beta chains from a single sample sequenced in a study of memory CD4+ T cells and cytomegalovirus serostatus. The assay was immunoSEQ multiplex PCR, and TCRdb's table has in-frame clones only and misses some. The data contain tens of thousands of clones, approximately 80% of them seen just once; the ten biggest clones take up under 6%. The sort gate was single viable CD3+CD4+CD8-CD45RO+ cells for memory CD4+ T cells. Sample: memory CD4+ T cells from blood. Every receptor here comes from an adult in good health and CMV-seropositive.

CDR3 nucleotides: TGTGCCAGGGCCTTTCTGACAGGGGTATACGAGCAGTACTTC. Translating gives CARAFLTGVYEQYF. The V call is TRBV6-4, the J call TRBJ2-7, with 8 nucleotides matching TRBD1. The CDR3 consists of 14 residues. The V segment lost 9 bases and the J segment 4 bases; nucleotides outside the gene matches: 11. The germline V gene encodes CDR1 MRHNA and CDR2 SNTAGT.

This clone was seen once. This chain links TRBV5-4 with TRBJ1-2; D ambiguous. The V and J ends lost 4 bases and 7 bases respectively, with 14 bases between them. This CDR3 is built from 13 residues. The V gene's germline CDR1 is SGHNT and CDR2 YYREEE (reference sequence). DNA for the CDR3: TGTGCCAGCAGCCGGGAGGCAGCTGGTGGCTACACCTTC. It codes for CASSREAAGGYTF.

The chain joins TRBV29-1 to TRBJ2-3, with 13 nucleotides matching TRBD2. V shed 2 bases and J 5 bases; nucleotides not matched to a gene: 7. The CDR3 sequence is 16 residues long. The germline V gene encodes CDR1 SQVTM and CDR2 ANQGSEA. The CDR3 nucleotides read TGCAGCGTTGAAAACCCGACTAGCGGGGGGCAAGATACGCAGTATTTT. It encodes CSVENPTSGGQDTQYF.

This clone was counted once. V is TRBV6-5 and J is TRBJ2-7; D is undetermined. Trimming took off 5 bases at V and 3 bases at J, with 11 bases between the two ends. Looked up from germline, CDR1 is MNHEY and CDR2 is SVGAGI. CDR3 length: 13 residues. CDR3 protein: CASSVGSLYEQYF. The CDR3 coding sequence is TGTGCCAGCAGTGTGGGGTCTCTCTACGAGCAGTACTTC.

This clone was found once. The J gene is TRBJ1-2, the V gene TRBV28; tentative D call: TRBD1 (5 bases). Trimming pared 7 bases from V and 7 bases from J, leaving 13 bases between. The CDR3 runs to 12 residues. Germline V lookup: CDR1 MDHEN, CDR2 SYDVKM. The CDR3 sequence: CASIGGGFGYTF. The CDR3 region has the DNA TGTGCCAGCATCGGGGGGGGTTTTGGCTACACCTTC.

The V and J genes are TRBV9 and TRBJ2-1; 14 bases map to TRBD2. The J segment lost 7 bases and the V segment lost 2 bases, leaving 2 bases of the junction unmatched. Germline CDR1 reads SGDLS; CDR2 reads YYNGEE. The CDR3 has 15 residues. CDR3 in amino acids: CASSVGLAGANEQFF. Here the CDR3 DNA reads TGTGCCAGCAGCGTGGGACTAGCGGGAGCAAATGAGCAGTTCTTC.

This sequence joins TRBV4-1 and TRBJ2-5; 13 bases agree with TRBD2. With V trimmed by 3 bases and J by 5 bases, 15 bases remained unmatched. Germline V gene lookup returns CDR1 MGHRA and CDR2 YSYEKL. This CDR3 has 19 amino acids. The CDR3 DNA is TGCGCCAGCAGCCACACAATCGCGACTAGCGGGAGGCTTGGGGAGACCCAGTACTTC. Amino acid sequence: CASSHTIATSGRLGETQYF.

The chain couples TRBV5-1 to TRBJ1-1; D is uncertain. The CDR3 covers 13 residues. Germline V gene sequence: CDR1 SGHRS, CDR2 YFSETQ. V was clipped by 0 bases and J by 6 bases, with 9 bases between them. CDR3 in DNA: TGCGCCAGCAGCTTGGCCCAGGCAGCTGAAGCTTTCTTT. Residues: CASSLAQAAEAFF.

V usage is TRBV2 and J usage is TRBJ1-5; TRBD1 might be the D (6 bases). The CDR3 is 13 residues long. The V end was cut by 7 bases, the J end by 7 bases, with 14 bases between. Looked up from germline, CDR1 is SNHLY and CDR2 is FYNNEI. CDR3 residues: CASTRDTEQPQHF. The CDR3 nucleotides read TGTGCCAGCACACGGGACACAGAACAGCCCCAGCATTTT.

The rearrangement joins TRBV5-1 to TRBJ2-2, with 7 bases lining up with TRBD1. This CDR3 comprises 13 residues. Trimming at V came to 4 bases and at J to 13 bases, leaving 10 bases not matched to a gene. Germline CDR1 SGHRS, CDR2 YFSETQ. Here the CDR3 reads CASSPSEGAGLFF. Written as DNA, the CDR3 is TGCGCCAGCAGCCCCTCCGAGGGGGCAGGGCTGTTTTTT.